This TCR beta chain was observed in a study of OX40 agonist ivuxolimab in advanced cancers. As for the study more broadly: The costimulatory receptor OX40 (CD134) was targeted by ivuxolimab, a fully human IgG2 agonistic monoclonal antibody. The monotherapy dose-escalation portion (N ≈ 55 patients) of the phase I ivuxolimab trial is reported in the paper. Prior anti-PD-1, anti-PD-L1 or anti-CTLA-4 therapy was permitted, and less than 45% of dose-escalation patients had received checkpoint inhibitors. Of the approximately 54 dose-escalation patients, hepatocellular carcinoma was present in approximately 20, melanoma in roughly 15, renal cell carcinoma in 9 and head and neck cancer in 9. Intravenous ivuxolimab was administered to patients every 2 weeks at six dose levels: 0.01, 0.1, 0.3, 1.5, 3 and 10 mg/kg. The purpose of peripheral TCRbeta sequencing was to test whether ivuxolimab changed TCR sequence diversity and led to clonal T-cell expansion. Partial responses occurred in three dose-escalation patients, of whom one had hepatocellular carcinoma and two had cutaneous melanoma. A male proportion of 82.7% and a mean age of 60 years, ranging from about 23 to 90, were recorded for the dose-escalation cohort. The full study reports these points: The antigen specificity of the peripheral T cells that underwent clonal expansion was not determined. In partial responders in the 0.1-3.0 mg/kg groups, normalized peripheral clonal expansion was found to be among the lowest, especially among CD8+ T cells. Low levels of normalized T-cell clonal expansion were also seen in some patients who did not respond. Clonal expansion of both CD4+ and CD8+ blood T cells was observed from baseline to week 6 at doses 0.1 to 3.0 mg/kg. After ivuxolimab, more expanded clones were found on average in CD8+ T cells than in CD4+ T cells.

Of note for this clone: There is no known antigen for this receptor. Per-base quality was not reported, and no clone a single base away is much larger than it.

Patients with a history of autoimmune disease or receiving systemic immunosuppression were excluded from the trial. Peripheral blood for TCR sequencing was collected from all dose cohorts at baseline, on cycle 4 day 1, and on cycle 7 day 1. Samples came from an open-label, multicenter, first-in-human phase I dose-escalation trial of ivuxolimab. Adults with locally advanced or metastatic melanoma, renal cell carcinoma, hepatocellular carcinoma or head and neck squamous cell carcinoma were enrolled in the trial. Before TCR sequencing, CD4+ and CD8+ T cells were separately sorted from peripheral blood. CDR3 length: 14 amino acids, cysteine to phenylalanine. The DNA shown is the 42-base CDR3, in frame from base 1. V is clipped by 4 bases and J by 4 bases, and the sequence between their germline boundaries is 13 bases long. CDR1 SGHDN and CDR2 FVKESK are derived from the germline V gene. Genomic DNA was isolated from the sorted cells so that the TCRbeta CDR3 region could be sequenced. The immunoSEQ Assay was used to sequence the TCRbeta CDR3 regions. As stored in TCRdb, this immuneACCESS dataset retains in-frame rearrangements with V and J assigned. A fraction of the clones does not appear; measured against another copy, unresolved V genes explain less than half of the discrepancy, and the remainder lacks a known reason. Across this sample there are over 45,000 clones, with about 82% seen only once. Of the sample, roughly 1% falls within the top ten clones.

Sample: CD4+ or CD8+ T cells sorted from blood, taken in a trial of the OX40 agonist ivuxolimab. The chain was built from TRBV14 and TRBJ1-1; the D gene cannot be resolved reliably. This TCR came from an adult with an advanced solid tumor such as melanoma, head and neck, liver or kidney cancer. The nucleotides are TGTGCCAGCAGCCGTGGATATATCGGCACTGAAGCTTTCTTT. This is translated as CASSRGYIGTEAFF.